This entry lists 25 T cell receptor beta chains sequenced from one sample in a study of blood T cell repertoires in COVID-19. Clones were read by immunoSEQ multiplex PCR, and TCRdb kept only the in-frame ones, dropping some. The data contain a few hundred thousand clones, roughly 88% of them singletons. Sequencing used peripheral blood. The receptors stem from an older woman with acute or convalescent COVID-19.

The chain has TRBV5-1 and TRBJ1-4; D is possibly TRBD1 (6 bases). The CDR3 length is 15 residues. Germline V gene lookup returns CDR1 SGHRS and CDR2 YFSETQ. V dropped 2 bases and J dropped 6 bases, with 14 bases sitting between them. CDR3 loop: CASSFQGGRDEKLFF. In DNA form, the CDR3 reads TGCGCCAGCAGCTTCCAAGGGGGAAGGGATGAAAAACTGTTTTTT.

The V call is TRBV21-1, the J call TRBJ1-2; the table's D call of TRBD1 was not tested on the DNA. TRBV21-1 represents a pseudogene. The length of the CDR3 is 18 residues. CDR3 region: CASSKPPQGAAYNYGYTF. CDR3 DNA: TGTGCCAGCAGCAAACCTCCTCAGGGGGCAGCTTATAACTATGGCTACACCTTC.

The V call is TRBV2, the J call TRBJ2-7; D is possibly TRBD2 (6 bases). CDR1 SNHLY and CDR2 FYNNEI come from the germline V gene. The V and J ends lost 6 bases and 0 bases respectively, with 12 bases between them. CDR3 length: 14 residues. The CDR3 spells CASSRGGSSYEQYF. The CDR3 DNA sequence: TGTGCCAGCAGCCGAGGAGGGTCCTCCTACGAGCAGTACTTC.

The rearrangement uses TRBV5-1 and TRBJ2-6; maybe TRBD2 (6 bases). Germline loops: CDR1 SGHRS, CDR2 YFSETQ. V shed 4 bases and J shed 1 base, with 9 bases lying between them. The CDR3 runs to 15 residues. DNA of the CDR3: TGCGCCAGCAGCCCCGGGGGATCTGGGGCCAACGTCCTGACTTTC. This translates into CASSPGGSGANVLTF.

This clone occurred a few times. The V and J genes are TRBV7-2 and TRBJ2-7; D might be TRBD2 (6 bases). This CDR3 region has 15 residues. Trimming cost V 2 bases and J 6 bases, with 17 bases left between them. Germline V CDR1 and CDR2: SGHTA, FQGNSA. The CDR3 nucleotides are TGTGCCAGCAGCTTACGATCCGGGCTAGCGTTCGAGCAGTACTTC. It codes for CASSLRSGLAFEQYF.

The chain joins TRBV7-2 to TRBJ1-2; TRBD1 might be the D (5 bases). The V and J ends lost 1 base and 7 bases respectively, with 13 bases between them. CDR1 and CDR2 (germline): SGHTA, FQGNSA. This CDR3 has 14 residues. The DNA of the CDR3 is TGTGCCAGCAGCTTAGAGGGGATCGCGAGTGGCTACACCTTC. Its translation: CASSLEGIASGYTF.

J is TRBJ2-7 and V is TRBV11-2; 9 bases are a match to TRBD1. Germline CDR1 is SGHAT and CDR2 is FQNNGV. The length of the CDR3 is 14 residues. With 5 bases clipped from V and 5 bases from J, the junction kept 7 bases outside the gene matches. The CDR3 reads CASSRSGTGNEQYF. The CDR3 nucleotides are TGTGCCAGCAGCCGGAGCGGGACAGGGAACGAGCAGTACTTC.

This rearrangement joins TRBV19 to TRBJ1-5, with 7 bases aligning to TRBD1. CDR1 LNHDA and CDR2 SQIVND come from the germline V gene (reference sequence). V was clipped by 6 bases and J by 0 bases; unmatched bases: 8. The CDR3 is made up of 16 amino acids. The CDR3 DNA sequence: TGTGCCAGTAGAGGGACAGAGCCTTATAGCAATCAGCCCCAGCATTTT. Encoded protein: CASRGTEPYSNQPQHF.

The V and J genes are TRBV3-1 (or the pseudogene TRBV3-2) and TRBJ2-1; D is unclear. CDR1 is LGHDT, CDR2 YNNKEL, per germline (reference sequence). The CDR3 is 11 residues long. V was shortened by 4 bases and J by 9 bases, with 7 bases between the two germline ends. This chain's CDR3 is CASSPRSEQFF. CDR3 DNA: TGTGCCAGCAGCCCAAGGAGTGAGCAGTTCTTC.

J is TRBJ2-1 and V is TRBV10-3, with 11 bases that match TRBD2. The V gene end was trimmed by 0 bases and the J gene end by 10 bases; junction bases not matched to a gene: 2. This CDR3 contains 14 residues. The germline V gene encodes CDR1 ENHRY and CDR2 SYGVKD. For the CDR3, the DNA is TGTGCCATCAGTGAGTCGCCTAGCGGGGGGGAGCAGTTCTTC. Translating gives CAISESPSGGEQFF.

The chain employs TRBV24-1 and TRBJ1-2, with 12 bases lining up with TRBD1. This CDR3 region has 16 residues. Germline values: CDR1 KGHDR, CDR2 SFDVKD. Trimming removed 4 bases from V and 3 bases from J; junction bases left unmatched: 5. The CDR3 nucleotides read TGTGCCACCAGTGACCCGGGACAGGGGGCCCACTATGGCTACACCTTC. Encoded protein: CATSDPGQGAHYGYTF.

This chain uses TRBV27 with TRBJ2-7, with TRBD1 as a possible D gene (6 bases). V was trimmed by 5 bases and J by 7 bases, leaving 27 bases between them. Germline lookup yields CDR1 MNHEY and CDR2 SMNVEV (reference sequence). The length of the CDR3 is 17 residues. DNA of the CDR3: TGTGCCAGCAGTCCATTGTACAGGGAAAGGGCCTGGGGGGAGCAGTACTTC. Protein product: CASSPLYRERAWGEQYF.

V usage is TRBV5-1 and J usage is TRBJ2-5; possibly TRBD2 for D (6 bases). Germline-derived CDR1 and CDR2 are SGHRS and YFSETQ. V lost 4 bases and J lost 4, with 17 bases in between. This CDR3 region has 15 residues. The CDR3 reads CASSGARVGGETQYF. The DNA of the CDR3 is TGCGCCAGCAGCGGGGCTCGGGTGGGAGGAGAGACCCAGTACTTC.

The rearrangement uses TRBV12-5 and TRBJ1-5; D gene unclear. With 2 bases removed from V and 7 bases from J, the gap between germline ends came to 9 bases. The CDR3 has 13 residues. CDR1 LGHNT and CDR2 FRNRAP come from the germline V gene. In DNA, the CDR3 is TGTGCTAGTGGTTTGCCGGGTGAGCAGCCCCAGCATTTT. Its translation is CASGLPGEQPQHF.

The sample holds a few counts of this clone. The chain joins TRBV9 to TRBJ2-7, with a possible D match to TRBD1 (5 bases). Trimming removed 3 bases from V and 6 bases from J, with 13 bases in between. The CDR3 runs to 13 residues. From germline, CDR1 is SGDLS and CDR2 YYNGEE. The CDR3 DNA reads TGTGCCAGCAGCGCCCAGGGAATCGCCGAGCAGTACTTC. Its translation: CASSAQGIAEQYF.

As for this clone: This same CDR3 is encoded by further DNA sequences in the sample. The V call is TRBV5-8, the J call TRBJ2-3; 14 bases align to TRBD2. Germline CDR1 and CDR2: SGHTS and YDEGEE. This CDR3 has 17 residues. V shed 0 bases, J shed 5 bases, and the junction held 5 bases outside the gene matches. CDR3 DNA: TGTGCCAGCAGCTTGGCTGGGACTAGCGGGGGAAGAGATACGCAGTATTTT. This codes for CASSLAGTSGGRDTQYF.

This chain joins TRBV24-1 and TRBJ1-4, with D possibly being TRBD1 (6 bases). Trimming cost V 4 bases and J 8 bases, with 19 bases left between them. CDR3 size: 16 residues. Per the germline V gene, CDR1 is KGHDR and CDR2 is SFDVKD. The DNA of the CDR3 is TGTGCCACCAGTGAGTCAGGACAGCCCGGGCGGGAAAAACTGTTTTTT. Translated, it gives CATSESGQPGREKLFF.

The CDR3 region has the DNA TGCGCCAGCAGCTTGGATCTCTCTGGAAACACCATATATTTT. As protein: CASSLDLSGNTIYF. The V gene is TRBV5-1, the J gene TRBJ1-3; unclear D gene. CDR1 and CDR2 from the germline V gene are SGHRS and YFSETQ. This CDR3 comprises 14 residues. Trimming removed 0 bases from V and 0 bases from J, with 4 bases in between.

The J gene is TRBJ1-6, the V gene TRBV25-1; D perhaps matches TRBD1 (6 bases). This CDR3 is built from 13 residues. Trimming removed 9 bases from V and 10 bases from J, with 16 bases in between. CDR1 MGHDK and CDR2 SYGVNS come from the germline V gene. The CDR3 region is CASSDRPRSPLHF. The DNA for the CDR3 is TGTGCCAGTTCCGACAGGCCCCGGTCACCCCTCCACTTT.

The chain joins TRBV15 to TRBJ1-4; D remains unclear. From germline, CDR1 is LNHNV and CDR2 YYDKDF (reference sequence). The V gene lost 2 bases and the J gene lost 7 bases, with 14 bases spanning the gap. The CDR3 extends over 15 amino acids. The CDR3 here is CATSRPPRLGEKLFF. CDR3 DNA: TGTGCCACCAGCAGACCCCCGCGGCTGGGTGAAAAACTGTTTTTT. Together with reference TRBV15 and TRBJ1-4, the CDR3 gives the full variable domain: DAMVIQNPRYQVTQFGKPVTLSCSQTLNHNVMYWYQQKSSQAPKLLFHYYDKDFNNEADTPDNFQSRRPNTSFCFLDIRSPGLGDTAMYLCATSRPPRLGEKLFFGSGTQLSVL.

This clone was counted between two and nine times. The J gene is TRBJ1-1, the V gene TRBV28; a possible D gene is TRBD1 (6 bases). Germline V gives CDR1 MDHEN, CDR2 SYDVKM. The CDR3 has 15 residues. V lost 5 bases, J lost 5 bases, and 18 bases lay in between. CDR3 bases: TGTGCCAGCAGTCCCCCAGGGGCTCAAAAAACTGAAGCTTTCTTT. This gives the protein CASSPPGAQKTEAFF.

V and J are TRBV7-8 and TRBJ1-1; the D is unclear. This CDR3 is 12 amino acids long. Trimming took 2 bases from V and 4 from J, leaving 5 bases between them. CDR1 is SGHVS and CDR2 is FQNEAQ in the germline V gene. CDR3 region: CASSLRGTEAFF. In nucleotides, the CDR3 is TGTGCCAGCAGCTTACGGGGCACTGAAGCTTTCTTT.

V gene TRBV19 combines with J gene TRBJ2-7; TRBD2 might be the D (6 bases). Trimming pared 8 bases from V and 2 bases from J, leaving 16 bases between. This CDR3 is 14 amino acids long. Per germline, CDR1 LNHDA and CDR2 SQIVND (reference sequence). CDR3 sequence: CASCREPGTYEQYF. CDR3 nucleotides: TGTGCCAGTTGCCGGGAGCCCGGAACCTACGAGCAGTACTTC.

The chain carries TRBV7-7 and TRBJ2-3; D unresolved. In germline, CDR1 is SSHAT, CDR2 FNYEAQ (reference sequence). CDR3 size: 15 residues. Trimming stripped 1 base from V and 0 bases from J, with 8 bases between. The CDR3 is CASSLGLQSTDTQYF. The CDR3 DNA is TGTGCCAGCAGCTTAGGGTTACAGAGCACAGATACGCAGTATTTT.

The J gene is TRBJ2-7, the V gene TRBV30, with a possible D match to TRBD1 (6 bases). V was trimmed by 1 base and J by 2 bases, leaving 18 bases between them. Per germline, CDR1 GTSNPN and CDR2 SVGIG (reference sequence). The CDR3 is made up of 16 amino acids. The CDR3 sequence is CAWSAPAGAYAYEQYF. The CDR3 DNA follows: TGTGCCTGGAGTGCCCCCGCAGGGGCCTACGCCTACGAGCAGTACTTC.